The next 5 T cell receptor beta chains were all read from a single sample in a study of cytomegalovirus exposure and HLA in healthy donors. Profiling relied on immunoSEQ multiplex PCR, and the TCRdb table lists in-frame clones only, not all of them. The profile covers 97,000 or so clones, with approximately 84% appearing a single time and about 6.5% taken by the ten largest. Sequenced sample: PBMCs. Receptors originate from a man between 18 and 35 years old in good health and CMV-seropositive.

The count of this clone is one. The chain combines TRBV29-1 with TRBJ2-7; the match to TRBD2 covers 12 bases. Looked up from germline, CDR1 is SQVTM and CDR2 is ANQGSEA. V shed 4 bases and J 4 bases; nucleotides not matched to a gene: 11. The CDR3 runs 16 residues. For the CDR3, the DNA is TGCAGCGTTGTAGGATGGGAGCTAGCGGGAGGGTACGAGCAGTACTTC. It specifies CSVVGWELAGGYEQYF.

The chain employs TRBV28 and TRBJ2-7; D call uncertain. Trimming pared 5 bases from V and 2 bases from J, leaving 19 bases between. Per germline, CDR1 MDHEN and CDR2 SYDVKM. The CDR3 contains 16 residues. CDR3 nucleotides: TGTGCCAGCAGTCACAGAATAATGACCGACCCCTACGAGCAGTACTTC. It specifies CASSHRIMTDPYEQYF.

This sequence joins TRBV4-2 and TRBJ1-4, with D possibly matching TRBD1 (5 bases). The CDR3 extends over 14 amino acids. Germline CDR1 reads LGHNA; CDR2 reads YNFKEQ. V was shortened by 4 bases and J by 8 bases, with 14 bases between the two germline ends. Written as DNA, the CDR3 is TGTGCCAGCAGCCCCGGTTCAGCAGGGGAAAAACTGTTTTTT. Protein sequence: CASSPGSAGEKLFF.

The V gene is TRBV7-2, the J gene TRBJ1-6, with unresolved D. V was clipped by 6 bases and J by 2 bases, with 14 bases between them. CDR1 and CDR2 from the germline V gene are SGHTA and FQGNSA. The CDR3 length is 16 residues. DNA of the CDR3: TGTGCCAGCAGTCAAAAGATCGAGCCCTATAATTCACCCCTCCACTTT. It is translated as CASSQKIEPYNSPLHF.

The chain recombines TRBV5-5 with TRBJ1-6; 7 nucleotides line up with TRBD1. The V segment lost 4 bases and the J segment 0 bases; nucleotides outside the gene matches: 13. Germline CDR1 and CDR2: SGHKS and YYEKEE (reference sequence). The CDR3 is made up of 19 amino acids. For the CDR3, the DNA is TGTGCCAGCAGCCGAGGACAGGAGGCGTACAGCTCCTATAATTCACCCCTCCACTTT. Protein sequence: CASSRGQEAYSSYNSPLHF.